This T cell receptor (beta chain) originates from a study of blood T cells in healthy people across ages. The study's findings and limits: Possibly confounding the expanded clonotype changes was the fact that donor CMV status was unknown. Across samples, TCR beta diversity tracked strongly with naive T cell percentage. Conclusively comparing naive with antigen-experienced cells was impossible with unsorted PBMCs.

V shed 4 bases and J 10 bases; nucleotides not matched to a gene: 11. There are 16 residues in the CDR3. The use of a sample-barcoded 5' primer and a J-beta primer mix characterized a second PCR of 7 to 11 cycles. Every sample produced at least 2.5 million CDR3-containing paired-end reads. TCRdb independently ran MiXCR on the 5' RACE reads; one entry per CDR3 protein. The repertoire holds around 1,900,000 distinct CDR3 sequences, with roughly two fifths as singletons. This clonotype was observed a handful of times. As yet, its antigen is unknown. V and J are TRBV12-3 or TRBV12-4 and TRBJ2-1; 12 bases are a match to TRBD1. The sequence came from a human donor in good health. The specimen was blood. The CDR3 bases are TGTGCCAGCAGTTGGCTGCCGGGACAGGGGGCTTGGGAGCAGTTCTTC. Translated: CASSWLPGQGAWEQFF.